The clone carrying this TCR beta chain showed up just a few times. Its specificity is unknown. TCRdb processed the reads anew with MiXCR; each CDR3 protein has one entry. The data show roughly 170,000 distinct CDR3 sequences, about 20% seen once. The CDR3 is made up of 17 amino acids. The V gene end was trimmed by 3 bases and the J gene end by 1 base; junction bases not matched to a gene: 6. Germline V gene lookup returns CDR1 SGHTA and CDR2 FQGNSA. This entry comes from a study of T cell repertoires in cytomegalovirus infection. Study information: Through public TCR beta signatures, both CMV infection and matching HLA type were indicated.

Regarding the study as a whole: HLA-C-restricted TCR beta clonotypes specific for CMV led the ex vivo response. Of the TCR beta families, the public ones yielded a cumulative frequency that identified carriers of CMV plus the relevant HLA.

The chain has TRBV7-2 and TRBJ1-5, with 10 bases identical to TRBD1. The origin of this receptor is a human donor in good health (CMV status not recorded). Some clones in this sample may be carry-over from other donors' samples. The sequencing used CD8+ T cells from cultured PBMCs, collected from culture after CMV antigen stimulation. As DNA, the CDR3 is TGTGCCAGCAGCTTCTTCCCGGGACAGGGGAGCAATCAGCCCCAGCATTTT. Protein sequence: CASSFFPGQGSNQPQHF.